This T cell receptor beta chain was identified in a study of T cells in localized non-small cell lung cancer. Some clones are missing from TCRdb's copy, which holds only in-frame ones; the method was immunoSEQ multiplex PCR. The sample shows roughly 24,000 clones, around 93% of them seen only once. Points on this clone: Its antigen remains unidentified.

Study conclusions and caveats: Uninvolved nearby lung showed the greatest T cell clonality, exceeding that found in tumor. Detection in adjacent lung was observed for a median 57 of the top 100 tumor clones. Longer overall survival accompanied higher blood T cell density.

Germline values: CDR1 SNHLY, CDR2 FYNNEI. This CDR3 contains 15 residues. Losses at the gene ends were 4 bases for V and 4 bases for J; bases not matched to a gene: 5. The sequence came from a female donor of 60 years or more with stage II squamous cell lung carcinoma. The specimen was peripheral blood, collected before any cancer treatment. The V and J genes are TRBV2 and TRBJ2-2; 8 bases align to TRBD1. This CDR3 reads CASSGDRGRTGELFF. Written as DNA, the CDR3 is TGTGCCAGCAGTGGAGACAGGGGCCGCACCGGGGAGCTGTTTTTT. Looking up the rest from reference TRBV2 and TRBJ2-2 gives the full variable domain: EPEVTQTPSHQVTQMGQEVILRCVPISNHLYFYWYRQILGQKVEFLVSFYNNEISEKSEIFDDQFSVERPDGSNFTLKIRSTKLEDSAMYFCASSGDRGRTGELFFGEGSRLTVL.